This T cell receptor beta chain was retrieved from a study of OX40 agonist ivuxolimab in advanced cancers. V was cut by 3 bases and J by 4 bases, with 16 bases left in between. The CDR3 length is 16 residues. CDR1 and CDR2 from the germline V gene are KGHSH and LQKENI. Sequencing used immunoSEQ multiplex PCR; TCRdb keeps in-frame clones, though not all of them. The table includes tens of thousands of clones, about 88% detected once. Sequencing used CD4+ or CD8+ T cells sorted from blood, obtained in a trial of the OX40 agonist ivuxolimab. This chain links TRBV18 with TRBJ2-1; D perhaps matches TRBD2 (6 bases). This TCR came from an adult with an advanced solid tumor such as melanoma, head and neck, liver or kidney cancer. The CDR3 region is CASSPRRDWTYNEQFF. In DNA, the CDR3 is TGTGCCAGCTCACCCAGAAGGGACTGGACTTACAATGAGCAGTTCTTC.